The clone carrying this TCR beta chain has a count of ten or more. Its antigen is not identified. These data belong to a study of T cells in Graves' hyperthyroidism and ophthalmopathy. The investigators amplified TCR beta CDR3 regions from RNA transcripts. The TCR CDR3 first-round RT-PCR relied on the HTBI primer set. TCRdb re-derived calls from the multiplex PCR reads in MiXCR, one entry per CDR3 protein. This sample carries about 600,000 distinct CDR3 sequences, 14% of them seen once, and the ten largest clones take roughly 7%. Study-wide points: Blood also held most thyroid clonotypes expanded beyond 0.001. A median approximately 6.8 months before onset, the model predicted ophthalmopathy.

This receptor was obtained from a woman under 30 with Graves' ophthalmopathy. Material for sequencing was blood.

The CDR3 loop reads CASSPGPGQSTDTQYF. CDR3 coding DNA: TGTGCCAGCTCACCAGGTCCGGGACAGAGCACAGATACGCAGTATTTT. The rearrangement links TRBV18 to TRBJ2-3; 7 bases agree with TRBD1. The germline gives CDR1 KGHSH, CDR2 LQKENI. V was clipped by 2 bases and J by 0 bases; unmatched bases: 5. This CDR3 spans 16 amino acids.